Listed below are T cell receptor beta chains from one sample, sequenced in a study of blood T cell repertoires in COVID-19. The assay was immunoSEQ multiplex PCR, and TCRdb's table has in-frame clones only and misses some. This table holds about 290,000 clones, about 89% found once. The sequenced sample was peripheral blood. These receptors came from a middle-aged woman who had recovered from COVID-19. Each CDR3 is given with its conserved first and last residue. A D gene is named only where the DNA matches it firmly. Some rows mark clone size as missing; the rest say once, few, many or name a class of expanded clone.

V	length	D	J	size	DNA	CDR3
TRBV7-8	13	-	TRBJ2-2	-	TGTGCCAGCAGCTTATACGGCACCGGGGAGCTGTTTTTT	CASSLYGTGELFF
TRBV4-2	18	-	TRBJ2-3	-	TGTGCCAGCAGCCAAGATCCGTTCCCGGGACACACCACAGATACGCAGTATTTT	CASSQDPFPGHTTDTQYF
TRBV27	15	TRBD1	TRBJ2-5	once	TGTGCCAGCAAAGTCCGGGACAGGGGGCTGGAGACCCAGTACTTC	CASKVRDRGLETQYF
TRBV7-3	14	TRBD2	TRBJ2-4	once	TGTGCCAGCAGCCCCTCGGGAGGGAGGGACATTCAGTACTTC	CASSPSGGRDIQYF
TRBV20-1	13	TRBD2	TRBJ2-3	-	TGCAGTGCTAGTCTTGCGGGGGGAGATACGCAGTATTTT	CSASLAGGDTQYF
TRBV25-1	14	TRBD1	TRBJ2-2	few	TGTGCCAGCAGTGAGCAGGGGGCGGGCGGGGAGCTGTTTTTT	CASSEQGAGGELFF
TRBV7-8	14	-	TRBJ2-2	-	TGTGCCAGCAGCTCCTTTAGCGGCACCGGGGAGCTGTTTTTT	CASSSFSGTGELFF
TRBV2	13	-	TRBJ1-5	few	TGTGCCAGCAAGTTTCAGTTCAATCAGCCCCAGCATTTT	CASKFQFNQPQHF
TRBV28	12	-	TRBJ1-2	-	TGTGCCAGCAGCCCGGACATCTATGGCTACACCTTC	CASSPDIYGYTF
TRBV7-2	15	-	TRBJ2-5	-	TGTGCCAGCAGCTTAACTAGTCTGTACCAAGAGACCCAGTACTTC	CASSLTSLYQETQYF
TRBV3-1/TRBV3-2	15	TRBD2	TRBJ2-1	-	TGTGCCAGCAGCCTAGTTCCTAGCGGGGACAATGAGCAGTTCTTC	CASSLVPSGDNEQFF
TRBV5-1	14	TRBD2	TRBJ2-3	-	TGCGCCAGCAGCACCTCTAGCGGGGGAGATACGCAGTATTTT	CASSTSSGGDTQYF
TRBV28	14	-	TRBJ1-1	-	TGTGCCAGCAGTTTACGGATTGGGGAGACTGAAGCTTTCTTT	CASSLRIGETEAFF
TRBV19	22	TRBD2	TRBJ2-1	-	TGTGCCAGAAACCCCGGGACTAGCGGGAGGGACCTTACGTCCCACTCCTACAATGAGCAGTTCTTC	CARNPGTSGRDLTSHSYNEQFF
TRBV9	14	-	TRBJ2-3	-	TGTGCCAGCAGCGTAAGCAACCGGGGGGATACGCAGTATTTT	CASSVSNRGDTQYF
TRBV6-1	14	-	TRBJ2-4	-	TGTGCCAGCAGTGAAGGCCAGGGTGGTCGCATTCAGTACTTC	CASSEGQGGRIQYF
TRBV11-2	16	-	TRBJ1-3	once	TGTGCCAGCAGCCCCAGCCCCGGGCAGGGCGGAAACACCATATATTTT	CASSPSPGQGGNTIYF
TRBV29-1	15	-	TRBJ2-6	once	TGCAGCGTCGGGGAGGCTCCCTCTGGGGCCAACGTCCTGACTTTC	CSVGEAPSGANVLTF